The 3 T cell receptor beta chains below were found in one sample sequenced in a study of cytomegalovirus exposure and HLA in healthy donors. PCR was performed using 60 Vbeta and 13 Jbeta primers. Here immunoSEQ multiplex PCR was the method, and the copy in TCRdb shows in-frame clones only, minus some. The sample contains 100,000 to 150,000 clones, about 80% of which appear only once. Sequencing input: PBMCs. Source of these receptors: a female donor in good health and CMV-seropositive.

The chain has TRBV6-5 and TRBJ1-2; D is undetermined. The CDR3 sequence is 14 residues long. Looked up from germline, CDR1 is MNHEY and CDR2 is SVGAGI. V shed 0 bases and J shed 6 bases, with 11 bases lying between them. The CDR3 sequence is CASSYSHGLDGYTF. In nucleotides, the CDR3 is TGTGCCAGCAGTTACTCCCACGGGTTGGATGGCTACACCTTC.

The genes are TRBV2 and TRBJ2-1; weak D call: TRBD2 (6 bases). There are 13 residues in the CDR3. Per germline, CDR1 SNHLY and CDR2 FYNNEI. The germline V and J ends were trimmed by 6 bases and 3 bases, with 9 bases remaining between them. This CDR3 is CASRPGVYNEQFF. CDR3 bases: TGTGCCAGCAGACCGGGGGTCTACAATGAGCAGTTCTTC.

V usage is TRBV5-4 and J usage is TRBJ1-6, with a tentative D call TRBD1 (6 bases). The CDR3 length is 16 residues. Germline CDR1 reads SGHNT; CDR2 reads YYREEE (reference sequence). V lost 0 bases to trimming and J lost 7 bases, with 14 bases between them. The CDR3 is CASSLAPQGRNSPLHF. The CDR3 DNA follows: TGTGCCAGCAGCTTGGCGCCACAGGGACGGAATTCACCCCTCCACTTT.